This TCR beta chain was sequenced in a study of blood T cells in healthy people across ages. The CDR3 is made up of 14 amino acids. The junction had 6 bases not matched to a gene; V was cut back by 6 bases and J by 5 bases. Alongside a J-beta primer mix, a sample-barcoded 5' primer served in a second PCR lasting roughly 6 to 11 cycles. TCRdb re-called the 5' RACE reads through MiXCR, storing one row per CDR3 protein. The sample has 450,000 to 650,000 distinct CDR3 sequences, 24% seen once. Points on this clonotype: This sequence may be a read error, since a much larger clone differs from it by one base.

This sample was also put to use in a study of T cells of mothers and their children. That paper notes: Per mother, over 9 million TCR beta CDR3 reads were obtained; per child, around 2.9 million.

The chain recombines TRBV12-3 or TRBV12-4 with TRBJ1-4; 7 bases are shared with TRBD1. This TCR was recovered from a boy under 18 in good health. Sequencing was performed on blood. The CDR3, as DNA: TGTGCCAGCAGCAAGACAGGGTGGAATGAAAAACTGTTTTTT. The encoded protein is CASSKTGWNEKLFF.